This is a list of T cell receptor beta chains from one sample in a study of beta chain features in type 1 diabetes. Repertoires were generated with immunoSEQ multiplex PCR, while TCRdb's copy carries only in-frame clones and drops some. The sample consists of about 320,000 clones, approximately 14% of them appearing once. Sequencing used central memory CD4+ T cells from blood. These receptors originate from a man under 40 in good health. The CDR3 runs from the conserved cysteine through the conserved F or W. A D gene is named only where the DNA matches it firmly. Clone size is given for some rows only: seen once, a few or many times, or a class if the clone is expanded.

>TRBJ2-5|TRBD2|TRBV4-3|few
CASSQDGRPQETQYF
TGCGCCAGCAGCCAAGACGGGAGGCCCCAAGAGACCCAGTACTTC
>TRBJ1-1|-|TRBV4-3|-
CASSQLTNTEAFF
TGCGCCAGCAGCCAACTAACAAACACTGAAGCTTTCTTT
>TRBJ1-5|-|TRBV9|-
CASSVDGRNQPQHF
TGTGCCAGCAGCGTAGATGGCAGGAATCAGCCCCAGCATTTT
>TRBJ2-2|-|TRBV10-3|few
CAITRTPSGELFF
TGTGCCATCACTCGGACCCCCAGCGGGGAGCTGTTTTTT
>TRBJ1-4|-|TRBV13|-
CASSSTGRLDEKLFF
TGTGCCAGCAGCTCCACAGGCCGTCTTGATGAAAAACTGTTTTTT
>TRBJ2-3|-|TRBV29-1|-
CSVRVLGTQYF
TGCAGCGTTAGGGTTCTCGGTACGCAGTATTTT
>TRBJ1-1|-|TRBV7-3|-
CASSLTSSTEAFF
TGTGCCAGCAGCTTAACAAGCAGCACTGAAGCTTTCTTT
>TRBJ2-1|-|TRBV11-2|-
CASSFGRSNEQFF
TGTGCCAGCAGCTTCGGCAGAAGCAATGAGCAGTTCTTC
>TRBJ2-2|-|TRBV18|-
CASSQVTRALGTGELFF
TGTGCCAGCTCCCAAGTCACCAGGGCCCTCGGCACCGGGGAGCTGTTTTTT
>TRBJ2-5|TRBD2|TRBV9|-
CASSVATGGQETQYF
TGTGCCAGCAGCGTAGCAACCGGGGGGCAAGAGACCCAGTACTTC
>TRBJ2-5|-|TRBV9|-
CASSVTGIEETQYF
TGTGCCAGCAGCGTAACAGGGATAGAAGAGACCCAGTACTTC
>TRBJ2-1|-|TRBV5-1|many
CASSLEGGGASNEQFF
TGCGCCAGCAGCTTGGAAGGGGGAGGGGCGTCCAATGAGCAGTTCTTC
>TRBJ2-2|-|TRBV7-2|few
CASSLEAGITGELFF
TGTGCCAGCAGCTTAGAAGCTGGAATTACCGGGGAGCTGTTTTTT
>TRBJ2-1|-|TRBV7-3|few
CASSSQVGGSWDEQFF
TGTGCCAGCAGCTCCCAAGTTGGGGGCTCTTGGGATGAGCAGTTCTTC
>TRBJ1-4|-|TRBV5-1|few
CASSRTRVDVEKLFF
TGCGCCAGCAGCAGGACCAGGGTTGATGTCGAAAAACTGTTTTTT
>TRBJ2-3|-|TRBV4-1|-
CASSQETASRWGDTQYF
TGCGCCAGCAGCCAGGAAACTGCTAGCAGGTGGGGAGATACGCAGTATTTT
>TRBJ2-1|-|TRBV2|few
CASSVHTANEQFF
TGTGCCAGCAGTGTTCATACAGCCAATGAGCAGTTCTTC
>TRBJ2-3|-|TRBV5-1|few
CASTQLGDTQYF
TGCGCCAGCACCCAGTTGGGGGATACGCAGTATTTT
>TRBJ1-2|-|TRBV6-1|-
CASSSTGNYGHTF
TGTGCCAGCAGTTCGACAGGAAACTATGGCCACACCTTC
>TRBJ1-6|-|TRBV4-3|few
CASSQDRRRGNSPLHF
TGCGCCAGCAGCCAAGATAGAAGGAGGGGAAATTCACCCCTCCACTTT
>TRBJ2-3|-|TRBV7-2|-
CASSRTPLETDTQYF
TGTGCCAGCAGCCGTACCCCTTTAGAAACAGATACGCAGTATTTT
>TRBJ2-3|TRBD2|TRBV25-1|few
CASSESRLAGGLDTQYF
TGTGCCAGCAGTGAATCCCGACTAGCGGGAGGGTTAGATACGCAGTATTTT